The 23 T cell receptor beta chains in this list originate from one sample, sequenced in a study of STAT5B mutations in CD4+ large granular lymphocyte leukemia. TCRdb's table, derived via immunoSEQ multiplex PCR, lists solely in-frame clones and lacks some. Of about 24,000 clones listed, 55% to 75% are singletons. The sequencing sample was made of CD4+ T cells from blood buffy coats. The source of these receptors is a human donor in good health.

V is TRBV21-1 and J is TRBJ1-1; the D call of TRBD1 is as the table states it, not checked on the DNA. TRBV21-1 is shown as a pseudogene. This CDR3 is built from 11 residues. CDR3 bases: TGTGCCAGCAGCAAAAGGGGAAGGGCTTTCTTT. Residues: CASSKRGRAFF.

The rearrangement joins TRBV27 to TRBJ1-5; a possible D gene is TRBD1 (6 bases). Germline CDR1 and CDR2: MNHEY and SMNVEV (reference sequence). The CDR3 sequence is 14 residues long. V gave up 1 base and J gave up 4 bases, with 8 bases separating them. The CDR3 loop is CASSLWQGNQPQHF. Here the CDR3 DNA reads TGTGCCAGCAGTTTATGGCAGGGGAATCAGCCCCAGCATTTT.

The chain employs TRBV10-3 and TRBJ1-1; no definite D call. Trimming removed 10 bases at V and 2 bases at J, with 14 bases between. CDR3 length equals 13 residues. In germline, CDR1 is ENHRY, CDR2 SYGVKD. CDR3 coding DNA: TGTGCCAAGCGGGTCGGTCCAAACACTGAAGCTTTCTTT. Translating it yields CAKRVGPNTEAFF.

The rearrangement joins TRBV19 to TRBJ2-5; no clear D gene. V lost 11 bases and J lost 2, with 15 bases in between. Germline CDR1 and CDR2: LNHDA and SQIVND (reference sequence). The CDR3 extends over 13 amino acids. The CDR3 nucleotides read TGTGCCTCCCGGTTCGTGTGGCAAGAGACCCAGTACTTC. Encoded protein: CASRFVWQETQYF. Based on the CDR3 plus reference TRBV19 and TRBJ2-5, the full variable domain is DGGITQSPKYLFRKEGQNVTLSCEQNLNHDAMYWYRQDPGQGLRLIYYSQIVNDFQKGDIAEGYSVSREKKESFPLTVTSAQKNPTAFYLCASRFVWQETQYFGPGTRLLVL.

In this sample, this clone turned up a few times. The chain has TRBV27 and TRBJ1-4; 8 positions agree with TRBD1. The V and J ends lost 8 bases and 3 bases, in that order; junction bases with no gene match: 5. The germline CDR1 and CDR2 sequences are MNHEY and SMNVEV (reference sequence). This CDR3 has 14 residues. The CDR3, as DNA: TGTGCCAGCCTCGCGGGACAGGCTAATGAAAAACTGTTTTTT. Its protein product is CASLAGQANEKLFF.

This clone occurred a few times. Written as DNA, the CDR3 is TGTGCCAGCAGACAGTCTAATTCACCCCTCCACTTT. Translated: CASRQSNSPLHF. The chain employs TRBV6-1 and TRBJ1-6; D gene uncertain. Trimming cost V 6 bases and J 6 bases, with 6 bases left between them. The CDR3 has 12 residues. Germline values: CDR1 MNHNS, CDR2 SASEGT.

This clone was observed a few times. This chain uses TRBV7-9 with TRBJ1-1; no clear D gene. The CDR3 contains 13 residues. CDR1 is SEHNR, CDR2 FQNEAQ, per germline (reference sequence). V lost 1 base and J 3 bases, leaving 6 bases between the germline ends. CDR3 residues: CASSLVSHTEAFF. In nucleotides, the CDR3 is TGTGCCAGCAGCTTAGTGTCCCACACTGAAGCTTTCTTT.

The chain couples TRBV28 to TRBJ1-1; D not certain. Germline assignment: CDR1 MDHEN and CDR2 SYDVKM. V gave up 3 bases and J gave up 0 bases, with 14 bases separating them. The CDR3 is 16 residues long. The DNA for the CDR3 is TGTGCCAGCAGTTTTGTAGGCACAACAATGAACACTGAAGCTTTCTTT. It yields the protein CASSFVGTTMNTEAFF.

The CDR3 DNA sequence: TGTGCCAGCAGCGGCATGTTGGGGGAAAGGAACACCATATATTTT. Translated, it gives CASSGMLGERNTIYF. The V and J genes are TRBV9 and TRBJ1-3, with D possibly being TRBD1 (5 bases). V shed 3 bases and J shed 7 bases, with 17 bases lying between them. CDR3 length: 15 amino acids. Germline V gene data show CDR1 as SGDLS and CDR2 as YYNGEE.

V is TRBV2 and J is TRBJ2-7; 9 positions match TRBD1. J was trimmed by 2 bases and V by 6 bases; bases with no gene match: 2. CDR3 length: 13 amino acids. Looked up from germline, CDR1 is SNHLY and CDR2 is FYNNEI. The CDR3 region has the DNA TGTGCCAGCAGGGGGACAGGGACCTACGAGCAGTACTTC. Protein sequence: CASRGTGTYEQYF.

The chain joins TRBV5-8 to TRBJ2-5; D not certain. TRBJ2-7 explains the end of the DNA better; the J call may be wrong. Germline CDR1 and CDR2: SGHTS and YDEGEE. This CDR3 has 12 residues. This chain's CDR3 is CASSLTLYEQYF. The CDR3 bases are TGTGCCAGCAGCTTAACCCTTTACGAGCAGTACTTC.

This CDR3 is CASRAASLGNTEAFF. DNA for the CDR3: TGTGCCAGTAGGGCAGCCTCCCTGGGGAACACTGAAGCTTTCTTT. The chain uses TRBV19 and TRBJ1-1; D is undetermined. V was pared by 6 bases and J by 1 base, with 15 bases between. CDR1 LNHDA and CDR2 SQIVND come from the germline V gene (reference sequence). This CDR3 is built from 15 residues.

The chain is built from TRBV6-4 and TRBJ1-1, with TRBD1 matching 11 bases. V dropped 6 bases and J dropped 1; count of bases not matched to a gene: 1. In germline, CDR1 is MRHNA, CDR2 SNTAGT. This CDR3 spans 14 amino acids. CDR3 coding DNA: TGTGCCAGCAGAGGACAGGGGGCGAACACTGAAGCTTTCTTT. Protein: CASRGQGANTEAFF.

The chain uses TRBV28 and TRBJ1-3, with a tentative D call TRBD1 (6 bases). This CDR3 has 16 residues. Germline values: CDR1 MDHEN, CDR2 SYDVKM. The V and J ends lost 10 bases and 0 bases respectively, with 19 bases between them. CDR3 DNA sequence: TGTGCCATCTGTTCTATGGACAGTATCTCTGGAAACACCATATATTTT. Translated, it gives CAICSMDSISGNTIYF.

DNA of the CDR3: TGTGCCAGCAGTTTTAGGGGGGGCTGGATGAACACTGAAGCTTTCTTT. It codes for CASSFRGGWMNTEAFF. The chain carries TRBV27 and TRBJ1-1; the D gene is possibly TRBD1 (6 bases). Trimming took 3 bases from V and 0 from J, leaving 14 bases between them. The CDR3 runs to 16 residues. The V gene's germline CDR1 is MNHEY and CDR2 SMNVEV (reference sequence).

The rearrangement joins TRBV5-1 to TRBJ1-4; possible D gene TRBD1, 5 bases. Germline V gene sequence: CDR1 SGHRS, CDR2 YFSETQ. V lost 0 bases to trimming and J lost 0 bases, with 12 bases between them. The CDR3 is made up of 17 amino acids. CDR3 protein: CASSLGDSFATNEKLFF. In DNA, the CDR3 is TGCGCCAGCAGCTTGGGAGACAGCTTTGCAACTAATGAAAAACTGTTTTTT.

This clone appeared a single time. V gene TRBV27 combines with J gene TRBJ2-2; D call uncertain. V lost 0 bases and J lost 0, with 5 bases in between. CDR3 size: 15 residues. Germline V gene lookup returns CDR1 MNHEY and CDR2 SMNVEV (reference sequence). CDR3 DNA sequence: TGTGCCAGCAGTTTATCTTCCGCGAACACCGGGGAGCTGTTTTTT. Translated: CASSLSSANTGELFF.

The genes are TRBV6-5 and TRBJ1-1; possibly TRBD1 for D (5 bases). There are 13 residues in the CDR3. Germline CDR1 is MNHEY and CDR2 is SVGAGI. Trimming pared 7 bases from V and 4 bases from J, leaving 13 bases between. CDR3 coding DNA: TGTGCCAGCACGGGGGGTCTGGGCACTGAAGCTTTCTTT. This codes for CASTGGLGTEAFF.

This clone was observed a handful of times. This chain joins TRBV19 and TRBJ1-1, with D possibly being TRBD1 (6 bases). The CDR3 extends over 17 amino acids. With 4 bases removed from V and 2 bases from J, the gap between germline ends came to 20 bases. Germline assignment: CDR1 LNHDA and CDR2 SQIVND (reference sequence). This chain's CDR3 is CASSTYRDGTYNTEAFF. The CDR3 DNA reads TGTGCCAGTAGTACCTACAGGGACGGGACATATAACACTGAAGCTTTCTTT.

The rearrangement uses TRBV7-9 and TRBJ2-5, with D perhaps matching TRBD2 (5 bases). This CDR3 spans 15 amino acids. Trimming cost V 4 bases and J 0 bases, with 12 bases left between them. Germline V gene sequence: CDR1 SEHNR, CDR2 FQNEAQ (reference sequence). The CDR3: CASSWATGNQETQYF. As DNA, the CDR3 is TGTGCCAGCAGCTGGGCGACGGGGAACCAAGAGACCCAGTACTTC.

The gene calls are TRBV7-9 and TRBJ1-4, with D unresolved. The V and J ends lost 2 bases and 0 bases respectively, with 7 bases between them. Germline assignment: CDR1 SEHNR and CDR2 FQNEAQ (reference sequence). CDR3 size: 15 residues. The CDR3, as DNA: TGTGCCAGCAGCTTATTCCTAGCAACTAATGAAAAACTGTTTTTT. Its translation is CASSLFLATNEKLFF.

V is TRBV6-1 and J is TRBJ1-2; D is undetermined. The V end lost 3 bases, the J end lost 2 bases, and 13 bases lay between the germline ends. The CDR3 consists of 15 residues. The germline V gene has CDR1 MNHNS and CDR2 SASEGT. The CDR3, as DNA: TGTGCCAGCAGTGAGAGCTATCGGAGCAACTATGGCTACACCTTC. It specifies CASSESYRSNYGYTF.

CDR3 nucleotides: TGTGCCAGCAGCTCCGTTCTCGGGAGCTCCTACGAGCAGTACTTC. This translates into CASSSVLGSSYEQYF. The rearrangement links TRBV7-2 to TRBJ2-7, with D tentatively TRBD2 (6 bases). Germline-derived CDR1 and CDR2 are SGHTA and FQGNSA. The V end lost 4 bases, the J end lost 0 bases, and 13 bases lay between the germline ends. The CDR3 consists of 15 residues.